This entry lists 26 T cell receptor beta chains sequenced from one sample in a study of PD-L1 blockade in urothelial cancer. This table comes from immunoSEQ multiplex PCR, and its TCRdb copy is limited to in-frame clones, with some not included. Found here are tens of thousands of clones, roughly 87% of them singletons; the top ten hold 3.5%. The sequences come from PBMCs, collected around atezolizumab (anti-PD-L1) treatment. All receptors derive from a man between 65 and 79 years old with urothelial cancer.

The V and J genes are TRBV19 and TRBJ2-6; TRBD1 matches at 11 bases. Per the germline V gene, CDR1 is LNHDA and CDR2 is SQIVND (reference sequence). Trimming took 4 bases from V and 2 from J; bases not matched to a gene: 7. CDR3 length equals 18 residues. The CDR3 DNA is TGTGCCAGTAGTAACCCGGGACAGGGGGTAGCTGGGGCCAACGTCCTGACTTTC. It yields the protein CASSNPGQGVAGANVLTF.

The genes are TRBV5-5 and TRBJ1-1; no firm D call. In germline, CDR1 is SGHKS, CDR2 YYEKEE (reference sequence). V was clipped by 2 bases and J by 0 bases, with 8 bases between them. This CDR3 is 14 amino acids long. For the CDR3, the DNA is TGTGCCAGCAGCTTTGACACCATGAACACTGAAGCTTTCTTT. It specifies CASSFDTMNTEAFF.

The chain uses TRBV27 and TRBJ1-2; 8 nucleotides agree with TRBD1. Germline trimming cut 3 bases from V and 4 bases from J; bases unmatched to any gene: 13. The length of the CDR3 is 17 residues. CDR1 is MNHEY, CDR2 SMNVEV, per germline (reference sequence). CDR3 protein: CASSLRTGGDRSYGYTF. Here the CDR3 DNA reads TGTGCCAGCAGTTTGAGAACAGGGGGGGACAGGTCCTATGGCTACACCTTC.

This chain connects TRBV11-2 to TRBJ2-3, with TRBD2 matching 10 bases. With V trimmed by 2 bases and J by 4 bases, 9 bases remained unmatched. CDR3 size: 17 residues. The germline V gene encodes CDR1 SGHAT and CDR2 FQNNGV. The CDR3 DNA sequence: TGTGCCAGCAGCTTAACGGGAGCGGGGGGGCGGGCAGATACGCAGTATTTT. Amino acids: CASSLTGAGGRADTQYF.

This clone turned up a few times. V gene TRBV7-8 combines with J gene TRBJ2-3, with 8 bases matching TRBD2. Unmatched junction bases numbered 13, after V lost 4 bases and J lost 1 base. Germline values: CDR1 SGHVS, CDR2 FQNEAQ. This CDR3 is 18 amino acids long. The CDR3, as DNA: TGTGCCAGCAGCTCAAGCCTAAACGGGGGGGCCGGCACAGATACGCAGTATTTT. It specifies CASSSSLNGGAGTDTQYF.

This chain joins TRBV28 and TRBJ1-1; tentative D call: TRBD1 (5 bases). Germline-derived CDR1 and CDR2 are MDHEN and SYDVKM. The CDR3 totals 16 residues. V was pared by 6 bases and J by 0 bases, with 17 bases between. DNA for the CDR3: TGTGCCAGCAGGGGGCACCTCGGCCCAATGAACACTGAAGCTTTCTTT. This codes for CASRGHLGPMNTEAFF.

CDR3 region: CASSGPGVGAHYGYTF. CDR3 DNA: TGTGCCAGCAGTGGCCCGGGTGTGGGGGCGCACTATGGCTACACCTTC. V gene TRBV28 combines with J gene TRBJ1-2, with D possibly matching TRBD1 (6 bases). Germline CDR1 is MDHEN and CDR2 is SYDVKM. The CDR3 runs 16 residues. V lost 5 bases and J 3 bases, leaving 19 bases between the germline ends.

The chain employs TRBV20-1 and TRBJ1-2, with no clear D. The CDR3 totals 11 residues. The germline V gene encodes CDR1 DFQATT and CDR2 SNEGSKA (reference sequence). The ends were cut back, 6 bases at V and 7 bases at J, with 12 bases in the middle. Written as DNA, the CDR3 is TGCAGTGCCGCGCGGGATGTTGGCTACACCTTC. This encodes CSAARDVGYTF.

V and J are TRBV19 and TRBJ1-2; D is unresolved. The CDR3 consists of 13 residues. Trimming stripped 4 bases from V and 5 bases from J, with 11 bases between. CDR1 and CDR2 (germline): LNHDA, SQIVND (reference sequence). The CDR3 protein is CASSTRDAYGYTF. CDR3 nucleotide sequence: TGTGCCAGTAGTACCCGCGATGCTTATGGCTACACCTTC.

This clone was observed once. The genes are TRBV30 and TRBJ1-2, with D perhaps TRBD1 (6 bases). Germline values: CDR1 GTSNPN, CDR2 SVGIG (reference sequence). This CDR3 has 14 amino acids. Trimming removed 1 base from V and 7 bases from J, with 16 bases in between. The CDR3 sequence: CAWSDMGRGGGYTF. In DNA form, the CDR3 reads TGTGCCTGGAGTGACATGGGCCGAGGGGGTGGCTACACCTTC.

The chain recombines TRBV11-2 with TRBJ2-4; 7 bases align to TRBD1. Germline V gives CDR1 SGHAT, CDR2 FQNNGV. The CDR3 consists of 14 residues. J gave up 6 bases and V 6 bases, and 8 bases lay outside the gene matches. The CDR3 here is CASRSDREPNIQYF. CDR3 nucleotides: TGTGCCAGCAGGTCTGACAGGGAGCCAAACATTCAGTACTTC.

V usage is TRBV2 and J usage is TRBJ2-1; 7 nucleotides line up with TRBD2. The length of the CDR3 is 15 residues. V lost 2 bases to trimming and J lost 3 bases; unmatched junction nucleotides: 4. The germline V gene has CDR1 SNHLY and CDR2 FYNNEI. The CDR3, as DNA: TGTGCCAGCAGTGAAAGCGGGATTATCTACAATGAGCAGTTCTTC. It encodes CASSESGIIYNEQFF.

This chain links TRBV7-9 with TRBJ2-2; 9 bases map to TRBD2. The V gene's germline CDR1 is SEHNR and CDR2 FQNEAQ (reference sequence). CDR3 length: 15 amino acids. With V trimmed by 6 bases and J by 2 bases, 4 bases remained unmatched. The CDR3, as DNA: TGTGCCAGCAGTTTGGGACTAGCTAACACCGGGGAGCTGTTTTTT. This translates into CASSLGLANTGELFF.

J is TRBJ2-3 and V is TRBV6-5; 8 nucleotides match TRBD2. The CDR3 sequence is 15 residues long. Trimming cost V 7 bases and J 0 bases; bases outside gene matches: 6. Germline V gene lookup returns CDR1 MNHEY and CDR2 SVGAGI. The CDR3 loop is CASTGSGGSTDTQYF. The CDR3 region has the DNA TGTGCCAGCACCGGAAGCGGGGGCAGCACAGATACGCAGTATTTT.

The chain joins TRBV5-4 to TRBJ1-3; no reliable D call. The CDR3 has 14 amino acids. V was clipped by 4 bases and J by 0 bases, with 8 bases between them. Germline lookup yields CDR1 SGHNT and CDR2 YYREEE (reference sequence). The CDR3 coding sequence is TGTGCCAGCAGCAACGACATCTCTGGAAACACCATATATTTT. This translates into CASSNDISGNTIYF.

The J gene is TRBJ1-1, the V gene TRBV27; tentatively, D is TRBD1 (5 bases). The CDR3 covers 13 residues. Trimming removed 10 bases from V and 5 bases from J, with 17 bases in between. CDR1 is MNHEY and CDR2 is SMNVEV in the germline V gene (reference sequence). The CDR3 loop reads CATRLRQWTEAFF. The DNA of the CDR3 is TGTGCCACCCGACTCCGACAGTGGACTGAAGCTTTCTTT.

This clone was recorded a few times. The chain joins TRBV5-1 to TRBJ2-7; 7 bases align to TRBD1. V lost 0 bases to trimming and J lost 6 bases; unmatched junction nucleotides: 3. CDR3 length equals 13 residues. The V gene's germline CDR1 is SGHRS and CDR2 YFSETQ. The CDR3 spells CASSLEQGTEQYF. The CDR3, as DNA: TGCGCCAGCAGCTTGGAACAGGGGACCGAGCAGTACTTC.

V is TRBV25-1 and J is TRBJ1-2; D uncertain. Germline V lookup: CDR1 MGHDK, CDR2 SYGVNS. There are 17 residues in the CDR3. V dropped 1 base and J dropped 8 bases, with 23 bases sitting between them. This chain's CDR3 is CASSESMVAVSPAGYTF. The CDR3 DNA sequence: TGTGCCAGCAGTGAATCAATGGTAGCGGTTTCTCCGGCGGGCTACACCTTC.

With regard to this clone: This CDR3 is also generated by other DNA sequences in the sample. The J gene is TRBJ2-1, the V gene TRBV6-5; 7 positions match TRBD1. Germline V gene data show CDR1 as MNHEY and CDR2 as SVGAGI. The CDR3 length is 15 residues. V was pared by 5 bases and J by 2 bases, with 6 bases of the junction left unmatched. DNA of the CDR3: TGTGCCAGCAGTCCCCGACAGGGTCCCTACAATGAGCAGTTCTTC. Its translation is CASSPRQGPYNEQFF.

CDR3 amino acids: CATARTSYTDTQYF. CDR3 in DNA: TGTGCCACCGCCAGGACATCTTACACAGATACGCAGTATTTT. This rearrangement joins TRBV15 to TRBJ2-3; D perhaps matches TRBD1 (5 bases). Germline CDR1 reads LNHNV; CDR2 reads YYDKDF (reference sequence). Between the trimmed V and J ends, which lost 8 bases and 2 bases, there was a span of 14 bases. This CDR3 has 14 amino acids.

The gene calls are TRBV19 and TRBJ2-5; 7 bases are shared with TRBD2. Trimming took 4 bases from V and 5 from J; bases not matched to a gene: 4. The germline V gene has CDR1 LNHDA and CDR2 SQIVND (reference sequence). CDR3 size: 13 residues. CDR3 sequence: CASSTAGMETQYF. CDR3 bases: TGTGCCAGTAGTACAGCGGGAATGGAGACCCAGTACTTC. Combining the CDR3 with reference TRBV19 and TRBJ2-5 gives the whole variable domain DGGITQSPKYLFRKEGQNVTLSCEQNLNHDAMYWYRQDPGQGLRLIYYSQIVNDFQKGDIAEGYSVSREKKESFPLTVTSAQKNPTAFYLCASSTAGMETQYFGPGTRLLVL.

The CDR3 nucleotides read TGTGCCAGCAGTAGCCGGGGGGCTGTCAAAAACATTCAGTACTTC. Translation: CASSSRGAVKNIQYF. This chain links TRBV6-5 with TRBJ2-4; D is possibly TRBD2 (7 bases). The CDR3 contains 15 residues. Germline values: CDR1 MNHEY, CDR2 SVGAGI. V was cut by 5 bases and J by 3 bases, with 14 bases left in between.

V is TRBV19 and J is TRBJ2-7; 8 nucleotides agree with TRBD2. Per the germline V gene, CDR1 is LNHDA and CDR2 is SQIVND (reference sequence). This CDR3 region has 15 residues. The junction had 17 bases not matched to a gene; V was cut back by 7 bases and J by 9 bases. Here the CDR3 reads CASTYPQGAGVGQYF. CDR3 bases: TGTGCCAGTACCTACCCTCAGGGAGCGGGGGTCGGGCAGTACTTC.

The V and J genes are TRBV6-5 and TRBJ1-2; no clear D. V lost 6 bases and J 4 bases, leaving 12 bases between the germline ends. Germline V gene lookup returns CDR1 MNHEY and CDR2 SVGAGI. The CDR3 has 13 residues. In DNA form, the CDR3 reads TGTGCCAGCAGCCAACGGCGGTTCTATGGCTACACCTTC. It specifies CASSQRRFYGYTF.

This clone was seen a single time. J is TRBJ1-6 and V is TRBV18; tentative D call: TRBD1 (5 bases). V dropped 8 bases and J dropped 4 bases, with 12 bases sitting between them. Germline CDR1 and CDR2: KGHSH and LQKENI. The CDR3 totals 14 residues. Here the CDR3 DNA reads TGTGCCAGCCAACCGGACACGTATAATTCACCCCTCCACTTT. This encodes CASQPDTYNSPLHF.

This chain connects TRBV6-5 to TRBJ2-2; 9 nucleotides line up with TRBD2. In germline, CDR1 is MNHEY, CDR2 SVGAGI. Trimming took 8 bases from V and 7 from J; bases not matched to a gene: 11. CDR3 length: 15 residues. In DNA form, the CDR3 reads TGTGCCAGCTGTAGTAGCGGGAGCCTAGGCGGGGAGCTGTTTTTT. Translating it yields CASCSSGSLGGELFF.